This T cell receptor beta chain was recorded in a study of Tregs in tolerant kidney transplant recipients. Unstimulated regulatory T cells (CD4+CD25+CD127-), CD4+CD25- non-regulatory cells, CD4 and CD8 cells were FACS-sorted from thawed PBMCs. This table comes from immunoSEQ multiplex PCR, and its TCRdb copy is limited to in-frame clones, with some not included. The sample contains under 95,000 clones, 91% of which appear only once. Study conclusions and caveats: Changing PCR primers prevented nucleotide comparison between some patients' samples. Tregs expanded with activated donor B cells seemed most donor-specific.

The germline V gene encodes CDR1 LNHDA and CDR2 SQIVND (reference sequence). The CDR3 totals 16 residues. After removal of 5 bases from V and 6 bases from J, the junction contained 15 bases not matched to a gene. Comment on this clone: What it binds is unknown.

The rearrangement uses TRBV19 and TRBJ2-5, with TRBD1 matching 7 bases. The sequencing used Tregs from blood, collected before the transplant. The sequence derives from a human donor who received a combined kidney and bone marrow transplant. The chain's CDR3 is CASSSPGITGVQTQYF. The CDR3 bases are TGTGCCAGTAGTTCACCGGGAATTACAGGGGTCCAGACCCAGTACTTC.